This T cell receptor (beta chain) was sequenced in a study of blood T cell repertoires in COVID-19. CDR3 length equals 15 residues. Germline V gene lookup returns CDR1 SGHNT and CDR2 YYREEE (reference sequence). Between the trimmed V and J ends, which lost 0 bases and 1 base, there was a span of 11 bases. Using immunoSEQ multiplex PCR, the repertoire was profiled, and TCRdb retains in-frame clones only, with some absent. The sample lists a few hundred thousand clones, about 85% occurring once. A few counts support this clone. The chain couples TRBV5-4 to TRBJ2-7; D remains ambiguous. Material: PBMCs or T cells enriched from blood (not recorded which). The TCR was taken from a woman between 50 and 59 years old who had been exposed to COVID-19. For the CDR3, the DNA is TGTGCCAGCAGCTTGGGCGGAGATCTGTCCTACGAGCAGTACTTC. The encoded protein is CASSLGGDLSYEQYF.